This passage covers 5 T cell receptor beta chains from one sample sequenced in a study of T cell responses to AZD1222 COVID-19 vaccine. The protocol was immunoSEQ multiplex PCR, while the TCRdb copy is restricted to in-frame clones and leaves out a portion. The sample has about 120,000 clones; around 92% are singletons. The sample consisted of peripheral blood, taken on day 0 of AZD1222 vaccination. Receptors originate from an adult in good health.

The J gene is TRBJ1-1, the V gene TRBV18; 7 bases line up with TRBD1. This CDR3 has 15 amino acids. Germline CDR1 KGHSH, CDR2 LQKENI. Losses at the gene ends were 4 bases for V and 4 bases for J; bases not matched to a gene: 9. The CDR3, as DNA: TGTGCCAGCTCACTCAGACAGGGTCGGGGCACTGAAGCTTTCTTT. This translates into CASSLRQGRGTEAFF. Combining the CDR3 with reference TRBV18 and TRBJ1-1 gives the whole variable domain NAGVMQNPRHLVRRRGQEARLRCSPMKGHSHVYWYRQLPEEGLKFMVYLQKENIIDESGMPKERFSAEFPKEGPSILRIQQVVRGDSAAYFCASSLRQGRGTEAFFGQGTRLTVV.

The chain joins TRBV15 to TRBJ2-7, with a tentative D call TRBD1 (6 bases). Between the trimmed V and J ends, which lost 2 bases and 0 bases, there was a span of 14 bases. The germline gives CDR1 LNHNV, CDR2 YYDKDF (reference sequence). This CDR3 is 16 amino acids long. CDR3 DNA sequence: TGTGCCACCAGCAGAACCGCAGGGGCCCGCTCCTACGAGCAGTACTTC. This codes for CATSRTAGARSYEQYF.

V and J are TRBV2 and TRBJ2-1, with D perhaps matching TRBD1 (5 bases). This CDR3 has 13 amino acids. V gave up 8 bases and J gave up 7 bases, with 15 bases separating them. CDR1 and CDR2 (germline): SNHLY, FYNNEI. The CDR3 sequence is CASLFGATNEQFF. CDR3 bases: TGTGCCAGCCTCTTTGGGGCGACAAATGAGCAGTTCTTC.

V is TRBV30 and J is TRBJ1-6, with TRBD1 as a possible D gene (6 bases). This CDR3 region has 14 residues. V dropped 5 bases and J dropped 6 bases, with 14 bases sitting between them. The germline gives CDR1 GTSNPN, CDR2 SVGIG (reference sequence). The CDR3 bases are TGTGCCTGGTCAAGGGGGTTGGGTAATTCACCCCTCCACTTT. Its translation: CAWSRGLGNSPLHF.

The V call is TRBV6-6, the J call TRBJ2-2, with 7 bases fitting TRBD1. Germline V lookup: CDR1 MNHNY, CDR2 SVGAGI (reference sequence). The CDR3 sequence is 14 residues long. J was trimmed by 3 bases and V by 8 bases; bases with no gene match: 6. CDR3 amino acids: CASAGQDDTGELFF. In DNA form, the CDR3 reads TGTGCCAGCGCCGGACAGGACGACACCGGGGAGCTGTTTTTT.